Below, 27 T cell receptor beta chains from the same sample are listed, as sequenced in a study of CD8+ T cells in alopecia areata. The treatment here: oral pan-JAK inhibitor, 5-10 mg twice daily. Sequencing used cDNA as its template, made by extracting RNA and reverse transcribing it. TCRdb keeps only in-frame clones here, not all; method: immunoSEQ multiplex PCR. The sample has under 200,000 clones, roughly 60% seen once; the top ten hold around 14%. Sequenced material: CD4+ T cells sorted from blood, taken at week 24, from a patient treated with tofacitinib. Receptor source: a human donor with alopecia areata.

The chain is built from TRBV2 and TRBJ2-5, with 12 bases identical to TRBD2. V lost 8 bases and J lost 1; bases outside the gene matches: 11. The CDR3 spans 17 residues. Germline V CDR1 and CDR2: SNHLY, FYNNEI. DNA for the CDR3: TGTGCCAGCGCGTCCGGCTTGGGACTAGCGGGCCAAGAGACCCAGTACTTC. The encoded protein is CASASGLGLAGQETQYF.

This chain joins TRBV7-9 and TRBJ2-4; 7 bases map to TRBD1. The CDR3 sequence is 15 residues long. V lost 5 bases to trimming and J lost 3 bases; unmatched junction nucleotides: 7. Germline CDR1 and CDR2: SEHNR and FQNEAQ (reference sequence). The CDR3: CASSQGDSDKNIQYF. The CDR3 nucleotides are TGTGCCAGCAGCCAGGGGGATTCAGACAAAAACATTCAGTACTTC.

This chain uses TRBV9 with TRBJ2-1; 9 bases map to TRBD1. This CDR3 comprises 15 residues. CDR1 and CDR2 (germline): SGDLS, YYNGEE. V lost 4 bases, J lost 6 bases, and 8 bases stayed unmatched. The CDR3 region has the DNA TGTGCCAGCAGCTACACCGGGACAGGGAGCAATGAGCAGTTCTTC. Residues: CASSYTGTGSNEQFF.

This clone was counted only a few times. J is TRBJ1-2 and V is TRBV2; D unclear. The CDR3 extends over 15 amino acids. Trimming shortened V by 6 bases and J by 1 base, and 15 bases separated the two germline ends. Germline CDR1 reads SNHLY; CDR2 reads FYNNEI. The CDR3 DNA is TGTGCCAGCAGCTCAAAGAAGGGCCTTAACTATGGCTACACCTTC. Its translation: CASSSKKGLNYGYTF.

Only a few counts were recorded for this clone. The CDR3 DNA sequence: TGCGCCAGCAGCACAGTCAAGGGGGCATGGGGCTACACCTTC. Translation: CASSTVKGAWGYTF. This chain links TRBV23-1 with TRBJ1-2; 7 nucleotides align to TRBD1. TRBV23-1 is labeled an ORF, and its function is uncertain. After removal of 6 bases from V and 8 bases from J, the junction contained 12 bases not matched to a gene. This CDR3 comprises 14 residues.

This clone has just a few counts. The chain's CDR3 is CASLRQGTGELFF. The CDR3 bases are TGTGCCAGCCTCAGACAGGGCACCGGGGAGCTGTTTTTT. This rearrangement joins TRBV7-9 to TRBJ2-2; 7 positions match TRBD1. The CDR3 has 13 residues. CDR1 SEHNR and CDR2 FQNEAQ come from the germline V gene (reference sequence). The trim removed 8 bases at V and 4 bases at J, leaving 4 bases unmatched.

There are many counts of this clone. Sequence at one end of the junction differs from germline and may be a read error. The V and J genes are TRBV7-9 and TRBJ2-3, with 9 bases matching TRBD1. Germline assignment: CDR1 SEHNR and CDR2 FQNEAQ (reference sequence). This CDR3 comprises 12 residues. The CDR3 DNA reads TGTGCCAGCAGCTTAGGACAGGGGGTGAAGAATTTT. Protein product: CASSLGQGVKNF.

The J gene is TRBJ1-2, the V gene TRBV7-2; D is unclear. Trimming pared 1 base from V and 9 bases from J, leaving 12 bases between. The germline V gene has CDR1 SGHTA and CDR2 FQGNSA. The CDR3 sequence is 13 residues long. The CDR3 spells CASSLDVASSYTF. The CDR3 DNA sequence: TGTGCCAGCAGCTTAGATGTGGCCAGTAGCTACACCTTC. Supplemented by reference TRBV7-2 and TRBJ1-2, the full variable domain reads GAGVSQSPSNKVTEKGKDVELRCDPISGHTALYWYRQSLGQGLEFLIYFQGNSAPDKSGLPSDRFSAERTGGSVSTLTIQRTQQEDSAVYLCASSLDVASSYTFGSGTRLTVV.

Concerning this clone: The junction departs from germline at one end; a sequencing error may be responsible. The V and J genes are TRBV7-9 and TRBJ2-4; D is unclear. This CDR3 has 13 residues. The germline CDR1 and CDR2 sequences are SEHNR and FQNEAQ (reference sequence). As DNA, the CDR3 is TGTGCCAGCAGCCCACAGCGCGATCCAGCCCGGGACTTC. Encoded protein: CASSPQRDPARDF.

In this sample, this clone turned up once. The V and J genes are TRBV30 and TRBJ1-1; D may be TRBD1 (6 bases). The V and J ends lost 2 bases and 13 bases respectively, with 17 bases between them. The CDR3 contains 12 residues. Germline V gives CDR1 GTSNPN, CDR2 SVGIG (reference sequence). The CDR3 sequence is CAWSRGQGLGFF. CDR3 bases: TGTGCCTGGAGTAGAGGCCAGGGGTTGGGTTTCTTT. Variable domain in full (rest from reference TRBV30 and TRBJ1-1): SQTIHQWPATLVQPVGSPLSLECTVEGTSNPNLYWYRQAAGRGLQLLFYSVGIGQISSEVPQNLSASRPQDRQFILSSKKLLLSDSGFYLCAWSRGQGLGFFGQGTRLTVV.

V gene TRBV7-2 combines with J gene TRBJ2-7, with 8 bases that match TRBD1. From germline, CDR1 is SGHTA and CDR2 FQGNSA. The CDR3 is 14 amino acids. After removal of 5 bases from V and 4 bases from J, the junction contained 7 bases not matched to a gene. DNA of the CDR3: TGTGCCAGCAGCAGACGACAGGGGACGTACGAGCAGTACTTC. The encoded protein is CASSRRQGTYEQYF.

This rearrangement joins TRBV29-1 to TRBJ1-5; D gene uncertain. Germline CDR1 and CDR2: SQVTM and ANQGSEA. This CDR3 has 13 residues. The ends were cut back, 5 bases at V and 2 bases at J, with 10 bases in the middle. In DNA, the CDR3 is TGCAGCGTTAGGGAATTCGGCAATCAGCCCCAGCATTTT. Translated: CSVREFGNQPQHF.

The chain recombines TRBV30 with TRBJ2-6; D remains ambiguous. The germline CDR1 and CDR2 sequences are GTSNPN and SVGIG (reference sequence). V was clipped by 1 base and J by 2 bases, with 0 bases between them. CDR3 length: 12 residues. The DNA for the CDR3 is TGTGCCTGGAGTGCTGGGGCCAACGTCCTGACTTTC. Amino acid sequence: CAWSAGANVLTF.

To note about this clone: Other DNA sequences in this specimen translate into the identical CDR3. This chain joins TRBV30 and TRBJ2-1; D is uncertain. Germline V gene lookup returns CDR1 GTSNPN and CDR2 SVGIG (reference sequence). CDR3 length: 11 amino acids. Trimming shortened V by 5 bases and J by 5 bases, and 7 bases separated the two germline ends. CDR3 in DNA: TGTGCCTGGGGCCGGAACAATGAGCAGTTCTTC. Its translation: CAWGRNNEQFF.

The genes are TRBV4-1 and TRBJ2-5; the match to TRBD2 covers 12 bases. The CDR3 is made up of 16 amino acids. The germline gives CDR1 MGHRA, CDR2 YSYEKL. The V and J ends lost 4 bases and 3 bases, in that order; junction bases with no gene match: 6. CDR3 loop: CASSPTSGGLKETQYF. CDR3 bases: TGCGCCAGCAGCCCGACTAGCGGGGGACTAAAAGAGACCCAGTACTTC.

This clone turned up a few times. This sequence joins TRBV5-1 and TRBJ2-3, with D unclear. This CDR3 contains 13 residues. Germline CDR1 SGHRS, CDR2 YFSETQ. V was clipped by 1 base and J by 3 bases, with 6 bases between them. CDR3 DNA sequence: TGCGCCAGCAGCTTGAGCCGTACAGATACGCAGTATTTT. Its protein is CASSLSRTDTQYF.

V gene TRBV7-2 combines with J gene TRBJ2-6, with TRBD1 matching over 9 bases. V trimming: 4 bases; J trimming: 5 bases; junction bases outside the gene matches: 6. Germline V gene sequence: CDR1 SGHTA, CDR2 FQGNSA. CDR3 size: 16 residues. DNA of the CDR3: TGTGCCAGCAGCTACGGACAGGGGCTTAGGGCCAACGTCCTGACTTTC. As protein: CASSYGQGLRANVLTF.

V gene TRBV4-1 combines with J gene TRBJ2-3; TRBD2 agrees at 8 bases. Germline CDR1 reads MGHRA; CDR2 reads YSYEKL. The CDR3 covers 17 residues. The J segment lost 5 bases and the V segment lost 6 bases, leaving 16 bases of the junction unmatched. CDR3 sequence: CASRRQGGAGGGDTQYF. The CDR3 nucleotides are TGCGCCAGCAGGCGGCAAGGAGGGGCCGGGGGGGGAGATACGCAGTATTTT.

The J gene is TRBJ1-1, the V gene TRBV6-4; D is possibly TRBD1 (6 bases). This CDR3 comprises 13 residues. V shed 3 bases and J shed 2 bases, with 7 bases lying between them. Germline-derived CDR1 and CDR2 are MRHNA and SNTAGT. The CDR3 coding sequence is TGTGCCAGCAGTGAGACAGGCAACACTGAAGCTTTCTTT. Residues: CASSETGNTEAFF.

This CDR3 is CASSSAAYNEQFF. CDR3 DNA sequence: TGTGCCAGCAGCTCTGCGGCCTACAATGAGCAGTTCTTC. This chain links TRBV7-3 with TRBJ2-1; D unclear. Per the germline V gene, CDR1 is SGHTA and CDR2 is FQGTGA. CDR3 length: 13 residues. The V end lost 4 bases, the J end lost 2 bases, and 6 bases lay between the germline ends. Variable domain in full (rest from reference TRBV7-3 and TRBJ2-1): GAGVSQTPSNKVTEKGKYVELRCDPISGHTALYWYRQSLGQGPEFLIYFQGTGAADDSGLPNDRFFAVRPEGSVSTLKIQRTERGDSAVYLCASSSAAYNEQFFGPGTRLTVL.

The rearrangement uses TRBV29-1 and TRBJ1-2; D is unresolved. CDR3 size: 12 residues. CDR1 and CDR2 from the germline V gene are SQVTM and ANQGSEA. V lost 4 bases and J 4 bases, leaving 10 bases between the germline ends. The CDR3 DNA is TGCAGCGTTGGTGGGTCGGGCTATGGCTACACCTTC. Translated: CSVGGSGYGYTF.

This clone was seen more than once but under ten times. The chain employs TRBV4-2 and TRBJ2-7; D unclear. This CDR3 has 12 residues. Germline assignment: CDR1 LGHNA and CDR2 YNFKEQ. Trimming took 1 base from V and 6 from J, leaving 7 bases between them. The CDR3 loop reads CASSQASGEQYF. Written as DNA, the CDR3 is TGTGCCAGCAGCCAAGCCTCTGGCGAGCAGTACTTC.

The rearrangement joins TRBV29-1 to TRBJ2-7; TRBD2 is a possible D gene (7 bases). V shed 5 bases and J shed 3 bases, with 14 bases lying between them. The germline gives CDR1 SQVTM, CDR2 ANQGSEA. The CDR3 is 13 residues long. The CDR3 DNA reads TGCAGCGTTTCTGAGGGGGGGGTCTACGAGCAGTACTTC. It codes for CSVSEGGVYEQYF.

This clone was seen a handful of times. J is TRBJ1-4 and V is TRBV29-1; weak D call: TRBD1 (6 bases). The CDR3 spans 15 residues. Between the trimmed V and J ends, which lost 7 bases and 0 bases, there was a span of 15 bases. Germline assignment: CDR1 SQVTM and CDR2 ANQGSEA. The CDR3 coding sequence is TGCAGCGGAAAGCGGACAGCAGCAACTAATGAAAAACTGTTTTTT. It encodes CSGKRTAATNEKLFF.

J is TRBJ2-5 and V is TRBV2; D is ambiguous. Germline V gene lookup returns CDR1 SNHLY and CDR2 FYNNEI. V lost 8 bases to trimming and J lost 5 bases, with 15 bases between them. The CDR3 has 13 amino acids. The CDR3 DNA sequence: TGTGCCAGCCGGAGACTGTCGCTGGAGACCCAGTACTTC. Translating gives CASRRLSLETQYF.

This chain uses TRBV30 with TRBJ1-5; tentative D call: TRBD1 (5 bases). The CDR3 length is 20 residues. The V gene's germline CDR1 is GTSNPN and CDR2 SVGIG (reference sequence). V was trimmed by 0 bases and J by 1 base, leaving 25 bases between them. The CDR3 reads CAWSVHGSQGRRDSNQPQHF. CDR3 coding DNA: TGTGCCTGGAGTGTACACGGAAGCCAGGGTCGACGGGACAGCAATCAGCCCCAGCATTTT. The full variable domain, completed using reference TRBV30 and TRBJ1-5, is SQTIHQWPATLVQPVGSPLSLECTVEGTSNPNLYWYRQAAGRGLQLLFYSVGIGQISSEVPQNLSASRPQDRQFILSSKKLLLSDSGFYLCAWSVHGSQGRRDSNQPQHFGDGTRLSIL.

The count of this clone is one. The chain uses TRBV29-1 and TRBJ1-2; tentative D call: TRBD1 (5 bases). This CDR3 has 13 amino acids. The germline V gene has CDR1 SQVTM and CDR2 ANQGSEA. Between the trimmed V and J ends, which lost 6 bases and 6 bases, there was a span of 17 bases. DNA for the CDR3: TGCAGCGTCACCCTCGCGGGGCTCGATGGCTACACCTTC. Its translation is CSVTLAGLDGYTF.